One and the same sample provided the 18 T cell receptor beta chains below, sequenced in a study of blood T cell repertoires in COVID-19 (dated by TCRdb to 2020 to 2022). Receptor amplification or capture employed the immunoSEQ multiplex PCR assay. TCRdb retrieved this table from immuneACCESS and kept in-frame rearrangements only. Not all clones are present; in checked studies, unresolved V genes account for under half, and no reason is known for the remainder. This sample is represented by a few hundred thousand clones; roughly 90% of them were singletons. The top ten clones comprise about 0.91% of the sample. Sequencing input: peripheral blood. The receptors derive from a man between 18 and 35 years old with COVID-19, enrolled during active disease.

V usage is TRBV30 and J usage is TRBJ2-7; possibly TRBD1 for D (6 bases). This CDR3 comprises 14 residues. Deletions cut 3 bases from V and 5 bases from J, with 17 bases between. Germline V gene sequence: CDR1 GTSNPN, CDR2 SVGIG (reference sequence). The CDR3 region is CAWSWGRGVDEQYF. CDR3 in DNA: TGTGCCTGGAGCTGGGGCAGGGGCGTCGACGAGCAGTACTTC.

CDR3 region: CASSLSGQGLSQPQHF. In nucleotides, the CDR3 is TGTGCCAGCAGTTTATCGGGACAGGGGTTGAGTCAGCCCCAGCATTTT. The genes are TRBV27 and TRBJ1-5; TRBD1 matches at 10 bases. CDR1 is MNHEY and CDR2 is SMNVEV in the germline V gene (reference sequence). The CDR3 loop spans 16 amino acids. J lost 6 bases, V lost 0 bases, and 5 bases had no gene match.

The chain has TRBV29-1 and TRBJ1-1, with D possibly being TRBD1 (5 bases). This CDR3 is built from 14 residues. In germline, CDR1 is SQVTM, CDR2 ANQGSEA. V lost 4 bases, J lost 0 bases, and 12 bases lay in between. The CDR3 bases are TGCAGCGTTGGCTACCTGACAGTGAACACTGAAGCTTTCTTT. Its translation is CSVGYLTVNTEAFF.

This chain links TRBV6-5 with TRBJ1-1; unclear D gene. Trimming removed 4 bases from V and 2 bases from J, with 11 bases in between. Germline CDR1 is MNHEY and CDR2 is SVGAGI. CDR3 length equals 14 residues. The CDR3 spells CASSSPRLNTEAFF. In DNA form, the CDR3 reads TGTGCCAGCAGTTCACCCCGTCTAAACACTGAAGCTTTCTTT.

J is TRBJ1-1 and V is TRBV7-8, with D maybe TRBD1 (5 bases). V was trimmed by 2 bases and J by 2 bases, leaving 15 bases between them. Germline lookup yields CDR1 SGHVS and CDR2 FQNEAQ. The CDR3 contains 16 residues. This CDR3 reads CASSLSGGAVNTEAFF. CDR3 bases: TGTGCCAGCAGCTTATCGGGAGGGGCGGTTAACACTGAAGCTTTCTTT.

CDR3 in amino acids: CASRQQLGQPEQYF. The CDR3 DNA sequence: TGTGCCAGCAGACAACAGCTCGGACAACCCGAGCAGTACTTC. The rearrangement joins TRBV2 to TRBJ2-7; possible D gene TRBD1, 5 bases. Looked up from germline, CDR1 is SNHLY and CDR2 is FYNNEI. The CDR3 contains 14 residues. V lost 6 bases and J lost 6, with 18 bases in between.

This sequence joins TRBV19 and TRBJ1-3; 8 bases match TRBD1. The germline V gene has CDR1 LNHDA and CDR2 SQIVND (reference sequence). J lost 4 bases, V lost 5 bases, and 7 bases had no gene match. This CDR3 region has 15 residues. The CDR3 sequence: CASSPRTGTGNTIYF. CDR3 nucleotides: TGTGCCAGTAGTCCCCGGACAGGGACGGGAAACACCATATATTTT.

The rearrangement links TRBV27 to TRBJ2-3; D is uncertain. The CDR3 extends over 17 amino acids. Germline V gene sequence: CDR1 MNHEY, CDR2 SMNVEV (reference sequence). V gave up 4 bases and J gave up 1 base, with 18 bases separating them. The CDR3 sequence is CASSYTLQAGRTDTQYF. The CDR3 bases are TGTGCCAGCAGTTACACTCTGCAGGCTGGTCGCACAGATACGCAGTATTTT.

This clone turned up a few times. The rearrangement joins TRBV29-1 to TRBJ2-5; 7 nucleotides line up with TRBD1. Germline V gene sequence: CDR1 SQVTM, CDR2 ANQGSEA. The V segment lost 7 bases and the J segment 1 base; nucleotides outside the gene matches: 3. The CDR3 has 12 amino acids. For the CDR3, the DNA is TGCAGCGCTTCAGGGGGCCAAGAGACCCAGTACTTC. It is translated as CSASGGQETQYF.

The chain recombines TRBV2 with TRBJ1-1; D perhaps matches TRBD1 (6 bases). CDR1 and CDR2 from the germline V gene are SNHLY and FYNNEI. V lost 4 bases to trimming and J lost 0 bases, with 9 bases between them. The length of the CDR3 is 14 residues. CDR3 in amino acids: CASSGDILNTEAFF. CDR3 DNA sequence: TGTGCCAGCAGTGGGGACATACTGAACACTGAAGCTTTCTTT.

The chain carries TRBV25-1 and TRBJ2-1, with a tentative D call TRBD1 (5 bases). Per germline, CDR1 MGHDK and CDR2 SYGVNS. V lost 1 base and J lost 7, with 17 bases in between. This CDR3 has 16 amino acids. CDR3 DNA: TGTGCCAGCAGTGAATCTCCGGGCAGGGCGGAGAATGAGCAGTTCTTC. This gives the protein CASSESPGRAENEQFF.

The CDR3 region is CASSGQWGEHYGYTF. The CDR3 coding sequence is TGTGCCAGCAGTGGTCAGTGGGGGGAACACTATGGCTACACCTTC. The chain joins TRBV2 to TRBJ1-2; the D gene is possibly TRBD1 (5 bases). Germline CDR1 reads SNHLY; CDR2 reads FYNNEI. This CDR3 region has 15 residues. The ends were cut back, 4 bases at V and 3 bases at J, with 15 bases in the middle.

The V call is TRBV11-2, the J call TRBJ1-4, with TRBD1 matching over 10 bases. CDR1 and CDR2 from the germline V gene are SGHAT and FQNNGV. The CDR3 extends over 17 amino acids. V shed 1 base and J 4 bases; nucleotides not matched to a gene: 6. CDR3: CASSLVWGTGDNEKLFF. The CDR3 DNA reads TGTGCCAGCAGCTTAGTGTGGGGGACAGGGGATAATGAAAAACTGTTTTTT.

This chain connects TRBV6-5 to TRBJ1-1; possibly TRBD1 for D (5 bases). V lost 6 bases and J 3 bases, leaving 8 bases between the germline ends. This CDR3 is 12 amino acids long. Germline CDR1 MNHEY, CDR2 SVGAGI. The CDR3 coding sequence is TGTGCCAGCAGGCCGGGGGACACTGAAGCTTTCTTT. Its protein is CASRPGDTEAFF.

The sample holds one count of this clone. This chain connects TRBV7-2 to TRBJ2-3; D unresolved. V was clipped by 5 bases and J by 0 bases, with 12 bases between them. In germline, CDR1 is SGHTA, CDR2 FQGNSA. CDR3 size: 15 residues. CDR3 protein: CASSLSYLSTDTQYF. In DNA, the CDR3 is TGTGCCAGCAGCCTGAGTTACTTAAGCACAGATACGCAGTATTTT.

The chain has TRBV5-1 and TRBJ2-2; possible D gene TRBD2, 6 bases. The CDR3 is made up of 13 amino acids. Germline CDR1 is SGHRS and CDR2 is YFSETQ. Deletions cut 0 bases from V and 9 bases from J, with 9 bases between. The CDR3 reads CASSLGLGWELFF. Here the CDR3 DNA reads TGCGCCAGCAGCTTGGGACTAGGGTGGGAGCTGTTTTTT.

The DNA for the CDR3 is TGTGCCAGCAGTGACTGGCGGGGGGGCGCCGGGGAGCTGTTTTTT. Translated, it gives CASSDWRGGAGELFF. This chain links TRBV2 with TRBJ2-2; 9 nucleotides line up with TRBD2. In germline, CDR1 is SNHLY, CDR2 FYNNEI. With 3 bases clipped from V and 6 bases from J, the junction kept 5 bases outside the gene matches. The CDR3 totals 15 residues.

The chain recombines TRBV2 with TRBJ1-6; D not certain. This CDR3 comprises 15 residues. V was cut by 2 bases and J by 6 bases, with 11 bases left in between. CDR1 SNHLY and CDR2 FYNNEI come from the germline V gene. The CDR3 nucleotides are TGTGCCAGCAGTGAATACGGGAACCCTAATTCACCCCTCCACTTT. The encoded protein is CASSEYGNPNSPLHF.